These 8 T cell receptor beta chains were sequenced from one sample in a study of blood T cell repertoires in COVID-19. Data came from immunoSEQ multiplex PCR; TCRdb stores just in-frame clones and leaves some out. The table records tens of thousands of clones, about three quarters of them present only once. Sequencing input: peripheral blood. These TCRs come from a man aged 45-65 years with active or convalescent COVID-19.

This rearrangement joins TRBV10-3 to TRBJ1-1; possible D gene TRBD1, 5 bases. Germline lookup yields CDR1 ENHRY and CDR2 SYGVKD. This CDR3 comprises 15 residues. Trimming took off 0 bases at V and 1 base at J, with 9 bases between the two ends. In DNA form, the CDR3 reads TGTGCCATCAGTGAGTCAGATGGGGCGAACACTGAAGCTTTCTTT. Translating it yields CAISESDGANTEAFF.

This clone showed up just a few times. This chain links TRBV6-1 with TRBJ2-2; D is uncertain. The CDR3 is made up of 13 amino acids. From germline, CDR1 is MNHNS and CDR2 SASEGT. Deletions cut 2 bases from V and 4 bases from J, with 5 bases between. The CDR3 DNA sequence: TGTGCCAGCAGTGAATACAGCACCGGGGAGCTGTTTTTT. Its protein is CASSEYSTGELFF.

This clone was detected only a few times. V and J are TRBV7-2 and TRBJ1-5, with no clear D. V was cut by 1 base and J by 7 bases, with 11 bases left in between. Germline assignment: CDR1 SGHTA and CDR2 FQGNSA. This CDR3 is 14 amino acids long. This chain's CDR3 is CASSLELGGQPQHF. The CDR3 DNA is TGTGCCAGCAGCTTAGAACTTGGCGGGCAGCCCCAGCATTTT.

The chain is built from TRBV7-3 and TRBJ1-2; 12 nucleotides line up with TRBD1. The CDR3 is 14 amino acids. Germline V CDR1 and CDR2: SGHTA, FQGTGA. V shed 4 bases and J 4 bases; nucleotides not matched to a gene: 1. The CDR3 region is CASSSGQGAYGYTF. CDR3 in DNA: TGTGCCAGCAGCTCGGGACAGGGGGCCTATGGCTACACCTTC.

This rearrangement joins TRBV13 to TRBJ1-6; the D is unclear. V dropped 4 bases and J dropped 7 bases, with 17 bases sitting between them. The CDR3 covers 16 residues. Per germline, CDR1 PRHDT and CDR2 FYEKMQ (reference sequence). The CDR3 spells CASSSDSGLPNSPLHF. The CDR3 nucleotides are TGTGCCAGCAGCTCTGATTCCGGACTCCCAAATTCACCCCTCCACTTT.

In nucleotides, the CDR3 is TGTGCCAGCAGCTTATACGGGACAGGGGCCTACGAGCAGTACTTC. Translating it yields CASSLYGTGAYEQYF. The rearrangement links TRBV7-2 to TRBJ2-7, with 10 bases that match TRBD1. This CDR3 is 15 amino acids long. Trimming at V came to 2 bases and at J to 2 bases, leaving 3 bases not matched to a gene. Germline-derived CDR1 and CDR2 are SGHTA and FQGNSA. Filled out from reference TRBV7-2 and TRBJ2-7, the complete variable domain reads GAGVSQSPSNKVTEKGKDVELRCDPISGHTALYWYRQSLGQGLEFLIYFQGNSAPDKSGLPSDRFSAERTGGSVSTLTIQRTQQEDSAVYLCASSLYGTGAYEQYFGPGTRLTVT.

This rearrangement joins TRBV19 to TRBJ2-3; a weak D match, TRBD2 (5 bases). The V end was cut by 3 bases, the J end by 5 bases, with 6 bases between. The CDR3 sequence is 12 residues long. CDR1 LNHDA and CDR2 SQIVND come from the germline V gene (reference sequence). This chain's CDR3 is CASSMREDTQYF. CDR3 nucleotide sequence: TGTGCCAGTAGTATGAGGGAAGATACGCAGTATTTT.

There are a few counts of this clone. One end of the junction is discordant with germline, which a read error may explain. The chain has TRBV6-5 and TRBJ2-1, with no clear D. The CDR3 contains 15 residues. The germline V gene encodes CDR1 MNHEY and CDR2 SVGAGI. CDR3 loop: CASTKSTPYYHEQFF. The CDR3 bases are TGTGCCAGCACAAAATCAACCCCCTACTACCATGAGCAGTTCTTC.